This T cell receptor (beta chain) was identified during a study of cytomegalovirus exposure and HLA in healthy donors. Clones were sequenced by immunoSEQ multiplex PCR, and TCRdb holds only the in-frame ones, with some missing. Here the sample spans 100,000 to 120,000 clones, around 89% being singletons. While the first cohort had around 700 subjects, the donors belonged to the separate validation cohort of 100 to 150 subjects. About this clone itself: The antigen is undetermined.

Study-level findings and limits: Cytomegalovirus-associated TCR beta chains were listed, numbering some 180. Most TCR sequences showed up rarely, but some public TCRs showed up in many donors.

The J segment lost 4 bases and the V segment lost 0 bases, leaving 6 bases of the junction unmatched. The CDR3 consists of 15 residues. Germline V gives CDR1 SGHDT, CDR2 YYEEEE. The source of this sequence is a woman aged 30 to 39 in good health and CMV-seropositive. This chain connects TRBV5-6 to TRBJ1-2, with 7 bases identical to TRBD1. The sequenced sample was PBMCs. CDR3 DNA sequence: TGTGCCAGCAGCTTGGACGCCAGGGGGGCCTATGGCTACACCTTC. It specifies CASSLDARGAYGYTF. The complete variable domain, with remaining parts taken from reference TRBV5-6 and TRBJ1-2, reads DAGVTQSPTHLIKTRGQQVTLRCSPKSGHDTVSWYQQALGQGPQFIFQYYEEEERQRGNFPDRFSGHQFPNYSSELNVNALLLGDSALYLCASSLDARGAYGYTFGSGTRLTVV.